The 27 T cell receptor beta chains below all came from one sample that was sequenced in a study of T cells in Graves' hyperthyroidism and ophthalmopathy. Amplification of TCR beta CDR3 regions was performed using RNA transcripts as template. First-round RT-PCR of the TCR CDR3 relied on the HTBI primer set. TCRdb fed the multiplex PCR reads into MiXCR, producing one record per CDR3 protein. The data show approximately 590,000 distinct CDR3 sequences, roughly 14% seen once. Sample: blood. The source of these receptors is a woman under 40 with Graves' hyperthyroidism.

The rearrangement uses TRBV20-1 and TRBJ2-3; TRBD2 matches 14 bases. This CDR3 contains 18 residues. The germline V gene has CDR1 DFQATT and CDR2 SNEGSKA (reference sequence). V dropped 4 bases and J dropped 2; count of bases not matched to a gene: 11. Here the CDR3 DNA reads TGCAGTGCTAAGACTAGCGGGAGGGGCTTATCAATCACAGATACGCAGTATTTT. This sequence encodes CSAKTSGRGLSITDTQYF.

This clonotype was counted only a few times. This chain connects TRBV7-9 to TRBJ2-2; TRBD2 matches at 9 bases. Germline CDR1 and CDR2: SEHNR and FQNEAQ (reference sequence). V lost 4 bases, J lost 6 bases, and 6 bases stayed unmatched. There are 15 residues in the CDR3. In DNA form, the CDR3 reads TGTGCCAGCAGCTCACTGGGACTAGCCGCCGGGGAGCTGTTTTTT. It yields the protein CASSSLGLAAGELFF.

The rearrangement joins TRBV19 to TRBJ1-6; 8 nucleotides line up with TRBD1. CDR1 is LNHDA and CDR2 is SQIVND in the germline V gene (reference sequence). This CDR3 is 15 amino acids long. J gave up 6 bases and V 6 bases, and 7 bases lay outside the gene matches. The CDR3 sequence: CASSPGGLGNSPLHF. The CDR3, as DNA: TGTGCCAGTAGCCCAGGGGGCCTTGGTAATTCACCCCTCCACTTT.

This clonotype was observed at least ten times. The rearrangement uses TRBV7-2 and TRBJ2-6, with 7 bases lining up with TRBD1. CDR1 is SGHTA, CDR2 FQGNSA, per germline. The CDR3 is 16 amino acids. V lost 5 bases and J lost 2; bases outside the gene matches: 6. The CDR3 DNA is TGTGCCAGCAGCCGACAGGGTTTGGCTGGGGCCAACGTCCTGACTTTC. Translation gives CASSRQGLAGANVLTF.

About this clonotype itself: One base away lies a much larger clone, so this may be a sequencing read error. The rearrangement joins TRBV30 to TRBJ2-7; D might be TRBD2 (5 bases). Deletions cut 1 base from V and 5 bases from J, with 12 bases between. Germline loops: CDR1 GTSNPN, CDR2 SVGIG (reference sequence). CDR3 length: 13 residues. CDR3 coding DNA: TGTGCCTGGAGTGCGGAGAGGGCCCACGAGCAGTACTTC. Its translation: CAWSAERAHEQYF.

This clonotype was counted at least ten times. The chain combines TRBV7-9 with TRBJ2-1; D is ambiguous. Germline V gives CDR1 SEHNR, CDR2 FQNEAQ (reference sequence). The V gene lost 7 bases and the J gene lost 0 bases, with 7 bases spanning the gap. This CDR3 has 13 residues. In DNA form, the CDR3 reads TGTGCCAGCATCCCAGCCTCCTACAATGAGCAGTTCTTC. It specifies CASIPASYNEQFF.

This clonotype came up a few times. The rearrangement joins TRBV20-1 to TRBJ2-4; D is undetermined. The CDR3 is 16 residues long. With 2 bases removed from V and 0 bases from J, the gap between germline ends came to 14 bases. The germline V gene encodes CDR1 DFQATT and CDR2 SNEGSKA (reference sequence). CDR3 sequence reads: CSARPKAPLAKNIQYF. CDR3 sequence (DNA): TGCAGTGCTAGACCTAAGGCCCCACTAGCCAAAAACATTCAGTACTTC.

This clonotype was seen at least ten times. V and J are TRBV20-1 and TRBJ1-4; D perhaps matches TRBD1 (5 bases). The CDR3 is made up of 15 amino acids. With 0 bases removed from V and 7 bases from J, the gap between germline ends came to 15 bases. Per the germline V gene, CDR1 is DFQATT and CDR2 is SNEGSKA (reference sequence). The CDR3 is CSARDWSKGSEKLFF. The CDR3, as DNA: TGCAGTGCTAGAGATTGGTCCAAGGGGAGTGAAAAACTGTTTTTT.

The CDR3 sequence: CASSLGTSGNYF. The CDR3 coding sequence is TGTGCCAGCAGCTTAGGTACTAGCGGGAATTACTTC. J is TRBJ2-5 and V is TRBV13, with 10 bases identical to TRBD2. CDR1 and CDR2 (germline): PRHDT, FYEKMQ (reference sequence). The CDR3 has 12 residues. With V trimmed by 0 bases and J by 14 bases, 3 bases remained unmatched.

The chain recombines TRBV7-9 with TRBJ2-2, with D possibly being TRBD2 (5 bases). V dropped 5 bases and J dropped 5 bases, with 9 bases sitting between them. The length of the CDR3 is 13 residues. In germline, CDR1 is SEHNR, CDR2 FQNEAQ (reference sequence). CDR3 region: CASSARGTGELFF. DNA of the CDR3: TGTGCCAGCAGCGCACGGGGTACCGGGGAGCTGTTTTTT.

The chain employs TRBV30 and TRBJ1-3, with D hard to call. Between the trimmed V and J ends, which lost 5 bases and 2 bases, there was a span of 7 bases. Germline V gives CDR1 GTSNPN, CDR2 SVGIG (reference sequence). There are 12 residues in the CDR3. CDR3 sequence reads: CAWCPTGNTIYF. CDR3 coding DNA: TGTGCCTGGTGTCCAACTGGAAACACCATATATTTT.

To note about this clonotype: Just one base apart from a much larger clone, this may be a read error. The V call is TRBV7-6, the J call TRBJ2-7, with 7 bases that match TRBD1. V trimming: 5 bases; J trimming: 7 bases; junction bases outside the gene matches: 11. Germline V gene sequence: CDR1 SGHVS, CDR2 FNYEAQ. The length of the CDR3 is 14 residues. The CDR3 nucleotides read TGTGCCAGCAGCCCAAATCCAGGGGGAACGGAGCAGTACTTC. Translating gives CASSPNPGGTEQYF.

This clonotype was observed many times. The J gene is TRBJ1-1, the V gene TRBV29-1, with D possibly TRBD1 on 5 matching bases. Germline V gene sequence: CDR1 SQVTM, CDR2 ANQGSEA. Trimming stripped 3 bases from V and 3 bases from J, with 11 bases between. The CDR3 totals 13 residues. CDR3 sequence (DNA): TGCAGCGTTGATGGGGGTACGGACACTGAAGCTTTCTTT. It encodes CSVDGGTDTEAFF.

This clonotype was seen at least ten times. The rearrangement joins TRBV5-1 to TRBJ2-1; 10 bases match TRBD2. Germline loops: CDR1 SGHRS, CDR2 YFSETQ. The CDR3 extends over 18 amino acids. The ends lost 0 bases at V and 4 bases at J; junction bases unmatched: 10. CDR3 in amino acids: CASSLAPSGGEKYNEQFF. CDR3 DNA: TGCGCCAGCAGCTTGGCCCCTAGCGGGGGTGAAAAGTACAATGAGCAGTTCTTC.

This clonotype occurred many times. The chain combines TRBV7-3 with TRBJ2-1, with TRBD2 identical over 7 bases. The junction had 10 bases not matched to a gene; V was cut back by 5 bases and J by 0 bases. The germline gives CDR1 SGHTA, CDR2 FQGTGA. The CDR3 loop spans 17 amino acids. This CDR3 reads CASSQRAGKNSYNEQFF. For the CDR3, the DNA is TGTGCCAGCAGCCAAAGAGCGGGAAAAAACTCCTACAATGAGCAGTTCTTC.

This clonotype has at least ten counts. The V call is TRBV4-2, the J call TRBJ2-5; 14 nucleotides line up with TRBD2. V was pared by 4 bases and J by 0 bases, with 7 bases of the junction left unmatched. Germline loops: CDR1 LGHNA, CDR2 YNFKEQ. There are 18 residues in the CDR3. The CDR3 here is CASSLGTSGRWYQETQYF. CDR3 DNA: TGTGCCAGCAGCCTAGGGACTAGCGGGAGATGGTACCAAGAGACCCAGTACTTC.

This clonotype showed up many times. CDR3 bases: TGTGCCAGCAGCGCAACTAGTTTTAGTGAGCAGTTCTTC. As protein: CASSATSFSEQFF. The chain carries TRBV7-2 and TRBJ2-1; D possibly corresponds to TRBD2 (5 bases). Germline CDR1 reads SGHTA; CDR2 reads FQGNSA. CDR3 size: 13 residues. The ends were cut back, 5 bases at V and 9 bases at J, with 14 bases in the middle.

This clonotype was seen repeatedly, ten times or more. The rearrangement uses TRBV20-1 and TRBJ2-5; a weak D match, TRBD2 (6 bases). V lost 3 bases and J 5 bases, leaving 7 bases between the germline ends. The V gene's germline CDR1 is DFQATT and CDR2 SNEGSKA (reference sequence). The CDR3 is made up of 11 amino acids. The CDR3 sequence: CSASGGETQYF. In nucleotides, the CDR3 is TGCAGTGCTAGTGGGGGGGAGACCCAGTACTTC.

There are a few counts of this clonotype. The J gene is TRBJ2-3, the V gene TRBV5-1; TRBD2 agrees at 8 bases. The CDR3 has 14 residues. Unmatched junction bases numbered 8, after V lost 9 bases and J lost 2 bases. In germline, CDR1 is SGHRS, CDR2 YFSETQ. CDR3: CATAAGEVTDTQYF. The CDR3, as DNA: TGCGCCACTGCAGCGGGAGAAGTCACAGATACGCAGTATTTT. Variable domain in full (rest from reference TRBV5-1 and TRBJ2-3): KAGVTQTPRYLIKTRGQQVTLSCSPISGHRSVSWYQQTPGQGLQFLFEYFSETQRNKGNFPGRFSGRQFSNSRSEMNVSTLELGDSALYLCATAAGEVTDTQYFGPGTRLTVL.

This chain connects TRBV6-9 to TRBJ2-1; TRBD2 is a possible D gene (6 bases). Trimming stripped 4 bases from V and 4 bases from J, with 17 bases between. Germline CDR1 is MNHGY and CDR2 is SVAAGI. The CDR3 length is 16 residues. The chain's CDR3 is CASSSWPGTLYNEQFF. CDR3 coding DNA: TGTGCCAGCAGTTCATGGCCCGGGACTTTGTACAATGAGCAGTTCTTC.

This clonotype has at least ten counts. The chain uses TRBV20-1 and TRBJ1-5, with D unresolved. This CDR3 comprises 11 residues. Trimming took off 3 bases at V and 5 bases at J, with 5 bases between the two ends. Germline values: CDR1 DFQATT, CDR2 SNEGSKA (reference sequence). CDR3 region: CSASKDQPQHF. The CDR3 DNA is TGCAGTGCTAGTAAGGATCAGCCCCAGCATTTT.

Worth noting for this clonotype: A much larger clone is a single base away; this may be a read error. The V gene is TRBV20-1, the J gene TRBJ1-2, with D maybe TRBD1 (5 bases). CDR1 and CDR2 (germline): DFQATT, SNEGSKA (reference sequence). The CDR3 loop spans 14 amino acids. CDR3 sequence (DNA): TGCAGTGCTAGGGGATATGACAGACAAGATGGCCACACCTTC. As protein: CSARGYDRQDGHTF.

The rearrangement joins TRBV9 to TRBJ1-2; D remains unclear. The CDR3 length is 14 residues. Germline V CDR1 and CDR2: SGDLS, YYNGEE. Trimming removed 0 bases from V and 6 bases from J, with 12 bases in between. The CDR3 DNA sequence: TGTGCCAGCAGCGTAGGGCAGGCCCTCCATGGCTACACCTTC. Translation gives CASSVGQALHGYTF.

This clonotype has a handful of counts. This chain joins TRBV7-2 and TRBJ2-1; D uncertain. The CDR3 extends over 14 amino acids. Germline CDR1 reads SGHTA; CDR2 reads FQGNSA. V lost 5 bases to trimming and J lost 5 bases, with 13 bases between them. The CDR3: CASSPHAVNNEQFF. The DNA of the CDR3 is TGTGCCAGCAGCCCCCACGCCGTCAACAATGAGCAGTTCTTC.

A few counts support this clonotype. CDR3 loop: CSVEGGAKNIQYF. CDR3 DNA sequence: TGCAGCGTTGAAGGAGGGGCCAAAAACATTCAGTACTTC. The chain is built from TRBV29-1 and TRBJ2-4; the D gene is possibly TRBD2 (5 bases). Germline lookup yields CDR1 SQVTM and CDR2 ANQGSEA. The CDR3 is 13 amino acids. Between the trimmed V and J ends, which lost 1 base and 1 base, there was a span of 5 bases.

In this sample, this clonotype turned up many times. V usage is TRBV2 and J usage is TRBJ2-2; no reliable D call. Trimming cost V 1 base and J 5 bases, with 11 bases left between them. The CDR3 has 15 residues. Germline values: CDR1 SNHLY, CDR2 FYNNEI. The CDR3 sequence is CASSEEGRITGELFF. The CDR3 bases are TGTGCCAGCAGTGAAGAGGGCAGAATTACCGGGGAGCTGTTTTTT.

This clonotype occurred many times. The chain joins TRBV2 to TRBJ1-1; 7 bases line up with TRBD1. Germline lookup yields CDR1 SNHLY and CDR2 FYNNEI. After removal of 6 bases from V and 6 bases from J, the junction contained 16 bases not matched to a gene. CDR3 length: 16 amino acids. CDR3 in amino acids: CASRVERQGGKPEAFF. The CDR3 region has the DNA TGTGCCAGCAGAGTTGAGAGACAGGGTGGCAAACCTGAAGCTTTCTTT. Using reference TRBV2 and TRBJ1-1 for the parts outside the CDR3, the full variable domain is EPEVTQTPSHQVTQMGQEVILRCVPISNHLYFYWYRQILGQKVEFLVSFYNNEISEKSEIFDDQFSVERPDGSNFTLKIRSTKLEDSAMYFCASRVERQGGKPEAFFGQGTRLTVV.